Listed here is a single T cell receptor beta chain. It has no known antigen specificity. No much larger clonotype is one base removed from it; base qualities were not supplied. The data originate from a study of shared clonotypes between healthy human individuals (TCRdb year 2020). Regarding the study in general: The cohort comprised a couple of women and a few men aged 18 to 49 years. To estimate repertoire size and how much clonotype sharing occurs between individuals, the study deeply sequenced the blood TCR repertoires of roughly 5 healthy adults. Each donor's leukapheresis produced roughly between roughly 0.94 and 9.5 billion PBMCs. To increase sequencing depth and limit assay-specific biases, different laboratories used diverse techniques to prepare libraries and sequence TCR repertoires. For each donor, CD4 naive and CD4 memory were each run on three plates, CD8 naive on two plates, and CD8 memory on one plate. Results the study describes overall, beyond this receptor: Even with the large sequencing depth, rarefaction of the sorted-subset datasets indicated that sequencing was incomplete. Pairwise subsampling indicated that sequencing depth was expected to affect the degree of clonotype sharing among donors. The small number of donors limited the genetic and exposure-history diversity represented. Larger estimated clonotype richness was generally found for naive subsets than for memory subsets. Sharing across four donors was observed for about 4.8% of naive CD4, 3% to 4% of naive CD8, 2% to 2.5% of memory CD4, and approximately 0.41% of memory CD8 clonotypes. Clonotypes shared by all four sorted-subset donors showed higher generation probabilities than non-shared clonotypes. Sampling was restricted to blood, and TCR repertoires in tissues likely differ from the TCR repertoires found in blood.

Healthy HIV-negative adults with no recently reported acute infections or vaccinations were included as donors. Every donor was a Caucasian adult living in Nashville, Tennessee, USA. CD4+ T cells were enriched by magnetic negative selection, after which naive cells were positively selected on CD45RA and the negative fraction was taken as the memory subset. Blood was obtained by leukapheresis, after which PBMCs were separated by Ficoll-Histopaque density gradient centrifugation and cryopreserved in liquid nitrogen vapor phase. Purity and quantity of every magnetically sorted T cell population were checked by analytical flow cytometry. From each sorted fraction, genomic DNA was isolated and quantified by UV absorbance on a Nanodrop 2000c. Using the deep immunoSEQ assay, TCR CDR3 regions were amplified from genomic DNA by multiplex PCR. Genomic DNA extracted from each cell subset was distributed evenly over all wells of several immunoSEQ 96-well plates, and each plate served as one replicate. For sorted subsets, each replicate PCR was loaded with about 200 ng genomic DNA, equivalent to 25,000 to 30,000 T cell genomes. Purified libraries were quantified with a Qubit 3.0 fluorometer, sized on a Bioanalyzer 2100, and re-quantified with the KAPA Library Quantification kit. Every immunoSEQ 96-well plate was sequenced on a separate single-read 150-cycle Illumina NextSeq 550 flow cell. Under the source paper's analysis protocol: Because only junctional sequences without quality scores were contained in the immunoSEQ output, filtering matching that applied to full-length reads could not be performed. To assign V/J genes and CDR3, sequences were annotated using PyIR, a Python wrapper for IgBLAST v1.9, with IMGT germline references. Reads were filtered out if the reads had weak V/J assignments (E-value above 1e-6), no CDR3, stop codons, out-of-frame junctions, or ambiguous translated residues. V3J clonotypes were defined as sequences sharing an identical inferred V gene, J gene, and CDR3 amino acid sequence. To compute the percentage overlap between repertoires, the number of shared unique clonotypes was divided by the size of the smaller repertoire. RTK rarefaction, the Chao1 estimator, and Recon v2.1 estimates of unobserved clonotypes were used to assess repertoire richness. Generation probabilities were computed with OLGA for all TCRbeta clonotypes obtained by the gDNA method from several donors. TCRdb's version of the immuneACCESS table is confined to in-frame rearrangements and falls short of the full clone set. An unresolved V gene accounts for under half of the shortfall where checked; the remainder is of unknown origin. That table is the source of V, J and clone size, and D and trimming were worked out from the DNA. The sample data list about 2.3 million clones, and less than 95% of these were observed just once. The ten largest clones take up around 0.4% of the sample.

The CDR3 sequence holds 13 residues, the cysteine and phenylalanine included. Here the CDR3 DNA is all that survives: 39 bases in frame from base 1. The germline V gene provides CDR1 SGHTA and CDR2 FQGNSA. V loses 6 bases, J loses 4 bases, and the germline ends lie 12 bases apart. The chain was built from TRBV7-2 and TRBJ1-1; the D gene cannot be resolved reliably. Sequencing was carried out using naive CD4+ T cells from PBMCs. The cell subset or site label corresponds to: CD45RA+ positively selected. This receptor was identified in a man aged 18-30 years in good health. Some clones in this sample may be carry-over from other donors' samples. The base sequence is TGTGCCAGCAGATTCAGCCGTCCCACTGAAGCTTTCTTT. Its protein reads: CASRFSRPTEAFF.